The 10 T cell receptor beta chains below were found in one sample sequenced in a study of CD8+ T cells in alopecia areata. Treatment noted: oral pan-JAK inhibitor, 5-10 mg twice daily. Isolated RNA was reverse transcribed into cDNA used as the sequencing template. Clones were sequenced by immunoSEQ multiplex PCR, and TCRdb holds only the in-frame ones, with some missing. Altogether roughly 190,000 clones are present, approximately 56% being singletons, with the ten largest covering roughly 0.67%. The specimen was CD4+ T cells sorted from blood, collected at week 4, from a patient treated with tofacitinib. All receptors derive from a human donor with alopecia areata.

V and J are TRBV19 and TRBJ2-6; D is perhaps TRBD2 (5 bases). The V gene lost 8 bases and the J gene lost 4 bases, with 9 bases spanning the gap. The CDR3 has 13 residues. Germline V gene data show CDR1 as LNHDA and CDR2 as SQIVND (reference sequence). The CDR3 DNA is TGTGCCAGTGAGAGGGCCGGGGCCAACGTCCTGACTTTC. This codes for CASERAGANVLTF.

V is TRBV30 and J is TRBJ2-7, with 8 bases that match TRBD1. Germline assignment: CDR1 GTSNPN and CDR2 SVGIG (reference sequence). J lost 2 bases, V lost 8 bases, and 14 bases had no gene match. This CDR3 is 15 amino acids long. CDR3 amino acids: CARQTTGTGTYEQYF. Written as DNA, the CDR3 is TGTGCCAGACAAACCACCGGGACAGGTACCTACGAGCAGTACTTC.

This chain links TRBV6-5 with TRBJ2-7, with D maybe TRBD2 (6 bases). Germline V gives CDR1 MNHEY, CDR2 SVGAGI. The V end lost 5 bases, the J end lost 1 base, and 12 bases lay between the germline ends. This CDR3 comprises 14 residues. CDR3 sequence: CASSQSGGSYEQYF. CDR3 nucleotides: TGTGCCAGCAGTCAGTCTGGGGGGTCCTACGAGCAGTACTTC.

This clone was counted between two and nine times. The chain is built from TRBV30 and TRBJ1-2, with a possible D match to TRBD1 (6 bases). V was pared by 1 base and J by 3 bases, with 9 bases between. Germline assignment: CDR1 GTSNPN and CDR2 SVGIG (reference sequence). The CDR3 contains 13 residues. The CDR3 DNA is TGTGCCTGGAGTGCATCAGGGGACTATGGCTACACCTTC. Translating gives CAWSASGDYGYTF.

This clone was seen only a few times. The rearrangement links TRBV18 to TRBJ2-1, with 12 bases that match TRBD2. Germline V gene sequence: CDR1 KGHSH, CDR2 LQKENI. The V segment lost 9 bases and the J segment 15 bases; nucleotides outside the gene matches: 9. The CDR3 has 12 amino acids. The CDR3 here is CASSSGRDATFF. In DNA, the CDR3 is TGTGCCAGTTCTAGCGGGAGGGATGCTACGTTCTTC.

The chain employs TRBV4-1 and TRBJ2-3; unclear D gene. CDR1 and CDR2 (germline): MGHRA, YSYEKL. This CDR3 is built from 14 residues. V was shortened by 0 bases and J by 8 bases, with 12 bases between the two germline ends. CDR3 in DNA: TGCGCCAGCAGCCAAGAAGAGGCCACACCTACGCAGTATTTT. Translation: CASSQEEATPTQYF.

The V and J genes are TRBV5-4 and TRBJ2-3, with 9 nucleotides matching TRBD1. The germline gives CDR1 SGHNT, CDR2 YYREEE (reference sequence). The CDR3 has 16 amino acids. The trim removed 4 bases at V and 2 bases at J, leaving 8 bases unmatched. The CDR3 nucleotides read TGTGCCAGCAGCCGGCCGGGACAGGGTCCCACAGATACGCAGTATTTT. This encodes CASSRPGQGPTDTQYF.

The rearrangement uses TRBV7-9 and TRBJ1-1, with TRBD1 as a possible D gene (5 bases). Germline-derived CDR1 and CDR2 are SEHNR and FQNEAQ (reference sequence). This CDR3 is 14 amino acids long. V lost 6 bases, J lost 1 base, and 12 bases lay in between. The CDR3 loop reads CASSSQGWNTEAFF. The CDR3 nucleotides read TGTGCCAGCAGTTCTCAGGGATGGAACACTGAAGCTTTCTTT.

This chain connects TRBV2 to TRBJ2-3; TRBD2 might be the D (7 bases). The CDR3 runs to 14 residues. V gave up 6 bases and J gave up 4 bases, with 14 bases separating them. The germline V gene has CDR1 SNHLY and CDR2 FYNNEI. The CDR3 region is CASRGQGRADTQYF. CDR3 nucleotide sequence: TGTGCCAGCAGGGGACAAGGGAGGGCAGATACGCAGTATTTT.

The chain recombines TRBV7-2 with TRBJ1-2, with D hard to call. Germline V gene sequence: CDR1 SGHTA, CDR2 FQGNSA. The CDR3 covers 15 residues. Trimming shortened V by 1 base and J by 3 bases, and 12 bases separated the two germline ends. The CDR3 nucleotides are TGTGCCAGCAGCTTAGAGGCCAGTGTTCACTATGGCTACACCTTC. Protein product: CASSLEASVHYGYTF.